A single T cell receptor beta chain is shown here with its context. Its target is not known. Blood draws occurred at baseline, cycle 4 day 1, and cycle 7 day 1. This sample was included in a study of OX40 agonist ivuxolimab in advanced cancers. Study background: Patients took ivuxolimab, an agonistic anti-OX40 (CD134) antibody. Study-level findings and limits: Expansion of clones was among the lowest in partial responders at 0.1-3.0 mg/kg.

Germline lookup yields CDR1 LNHNV and CDR2 YYDKDF (reference sequence). This CDR3 comprises 15 residues. V shed 6 bases and J shed 3 bases, with 15 bases lying between them. Profiled with immunoSEQ multiplex PCR; TCRdb holds only in-frame clones, not every one. There are roughly 38,000 clones in the sample; around four fifths occur only once, and about 2.7% lies in the top ten. This clonotype was obtained from an adult with an advanced solid tumor such as melanoma, head and neck, liver or kidney cancer. This rearrangement joins TRBV15 to TRBJ2-1, with D possibly matching TRBD2 (5 bases). Sample: CD4+ or CD8+ T cells sorted from blood, taken in a trial of the OX40 agonist ivuxolimab. CDR3 in amino acids: CATRAPLADYNEQFF. CDR3 coding DNA: TGTGCCACCAGAGCCCCTCTAGCTGACTACAATGAGCAGTTCTTC. Variable domain in full (rest from reference TRBV15 and TRBJ2-1): DAMVIQNPRYQVTQFGKPVTLSCSQTLNHNVMYWYQQKSSQAPKLLFHYYDKDFNNEADTPDNFQSRRPNTSFCFLDIRSPGLGDTAMYLCATRAPLADYNEQFFGPGTRLTVL.